This TCR beta chain was captured in a study of T cell responses to AZD1222 COVID-19 vaccine (dated by TCRdb to the early 2020s). In the study overall: Because spike-specific TCR depth and breadth did not differ between the two schedules, AZD1222 recipients who got a second dose at roughly 4 weeks were pooled with those who got a second dose at roughly 12 weeks. Trial participants were enrolled by age into subgroups of 18-55, 56-69 and 70-plus years, and around 150, 28 and 57 TCR-sequenced participants, respectively, were included in these subgroups. TCR sequencing was performed for about 250 trial participants, of whom about 200 were given two doses of AZD1222 and around 25 were given two doses of MenACWY control vaccine. General conclusions and limits of the study: No day 14 peak-response samples were available, so repertoires were characterized only after the peak T cell response. The 56-69-year group was small, and its depth increase did not reach significance, likely because of low power. The vaccine-associated CD4 TCRs covered the entire spike protein, and the dominant responses fell in regions 160-218 and 743-854. Participants were mostly white British and included more females than males, and it was suggested by the authors that clonal diversity may have been underestimated. Reportedly, close to half of the unique spike-specific TCRs recognized epitopes lying outside the regions that are mutated in the B.1.351 and B.1.1.7 variants. Conclusions about previously exposed vaccinees were limited because only six or seven AZD1222 recipients were SARS-CoV-2 seropositive at baseline. After two AZD1222 doses, spike-specific TCR breadth and depth were significantly higher than at day 0 and than in MenACWY recipients.

With regard to this clone: Its antigen is still unknown. No per-base quality is available; no much larger clone lies one base away.

The time point label, as the study defines it: baseline before first vaccination. The vaccinee samples were drawn from two UK trials, COV001 and COV002, one of which was a single-blind randomized controlled phase 2/3 trial testing AZD1222 (ChAdOx1 nCoV-19) in healthy adults. For TCRbeta chain sequencing, PBMC samples were collected from trial participants at day 0 and at day 28 after the second dose. Via the germline V gene, CDR1 is SGDLS and CDR2 YYNGEE. V lost 2 bases and J lost 0 bases, and the count of bases not matched to a germline gene is 21. The CDR3 numbers 21 residues from cysteine through phenylalanine. Only the CDR3 region is kept as DNA, spanning 63 bases read in frame from base 1. The CDR3 regions of human TCRbeta chains were analyzed by immunosequencing. The paper's data handling went like this. TCRs in the repertoires were matched against a reference library of SARS-CoV-2-specific TCRs that had been generated with the MIRA antigen-specificity platform. Breadth was defined as the fraction of unique TCRs that were SARS-CoV-2-associated, and depth was defined as the fraction of total T cells that were SARS-CoV-2-associated. Using the MIRA data, each spike-specific TCR was assigned both to the spike region to which the TCR was reactive and to a CD4 or CD8 class. Log10-transformed breadth and depth values were compared by one-way ANOVA with Sidak's multiple comparisons tests. Imported from immuneACCESS, the table was reduced by TCRdb to in-frame sequences with V and J called. These copies leave out some clones; in studies compared against another copy, an unresolved V gene accounts for under half, and the cause of the remainder is not known. V, J and clone size derive from that table, while D and trimming were established from the DNA sequence. The sample profile shows roughly 96,000 clones; about 89% of them were found once. The ten largest clones capture about 1.5% of the sample.

The source is an adult in good health. The sequence is built from TRBV9 and TRBJ2-5; 8 central bases correspond to TRBD2. This specimen was peripheral blood, taken on day 0 of AZD1222 vaccination. The CDR3 has the sequence CASSVTPEARGAFSYQETQYF. The sequence in DNA is TGTGCCAGCAGCGTTACCCCGGAGGCGCGGGGGGCCTTTTCGTACCAAGAGACCCAGTACTTC.